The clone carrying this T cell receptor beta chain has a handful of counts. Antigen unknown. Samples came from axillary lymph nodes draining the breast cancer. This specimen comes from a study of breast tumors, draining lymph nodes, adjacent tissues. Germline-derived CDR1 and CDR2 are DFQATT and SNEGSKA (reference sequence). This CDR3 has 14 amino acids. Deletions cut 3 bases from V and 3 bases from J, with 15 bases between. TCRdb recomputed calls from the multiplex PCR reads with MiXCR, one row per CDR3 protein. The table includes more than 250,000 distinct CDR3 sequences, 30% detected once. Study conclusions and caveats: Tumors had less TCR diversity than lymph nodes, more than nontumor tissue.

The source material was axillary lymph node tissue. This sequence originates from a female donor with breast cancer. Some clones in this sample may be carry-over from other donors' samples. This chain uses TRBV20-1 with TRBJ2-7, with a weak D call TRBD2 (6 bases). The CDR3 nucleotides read TGCAGTGCTAGGGGGGACTCCCGGAGCTACGAGCAGTACTTC. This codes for CSARGDSRSYEQYF.